These 32 T cell receptor beta chains were all obtained from the same sample, sequenced in a study of cytomegalovirus exposure and HLA in healthy donors (dated 2017 in TCRdb). The library was made by the immunoSEQ multiplex PCR assay. Here the immuneACCESS table is served through TCRdb, limited to in-frame sequences with V and J called. Missing clones are a known gap in these copies; in checked studies unresolved V genes cover under half, and the rest lacks a known reason. The sample profile shows over 150,000 clones; roughly nine tenths of them were found once. The ten largest clones represent 4% to 5% of the sample. Specimen: PBMCs. The receptors shown here come from a young man in good health and CMV-seropositive.

V and J are TRBV11-2 and TRBJ2-1; no clear D gene. The CDR3 has 13 residues. The V gene lost 6 bases and the J gene lost 4 bases, with 10 bases spanning the gap. CDR1 is SGHAT and CDR2 is FQNNGV in the germline V gene. Here the CDR3 reads CASRPQIYNEQFF. CDR3 coding DNA: TGTGCCAGCAGACCACAGATTTACAATGAGCAGTTCTTC.

The genes are TRBV18 and TRBJ2-3; no clear D gene. V dropped 4 bases and J dropped 0 bases, with 5 bases sitting between them. Germline loops: CDR1 KGHSH, CDR2 LQKENI. CDR3 length: 13 residues. The CDR3 loop is CASSRTSTDTQYF. As DNA, the CDR3 is TGTGCCAGCTCACGTACTAGCACAGATACGCAGTATTTT. The full variable domain, rest sourced from reference TRBV18 and TRBJ2-3, is NAGVMQNPRHLVRRRGQEARLRCSPMKGHSHVYWYRQLPEEGLKFMVYLQKENIIDESGMPKERFSAEFPKEGPSILRIQQVVRGDSAAYFCASSRTSTDTQYFGPGTRLTVL.

J is TRBJ1-1 and V is TRBV11-2; TRBD1 aligns across 7 bases. Germline loops: CDR1 SGHAT, CDR2 FQNNGV. The CDR3 loop spans 16 amino acids. Germline trimming cut 4 bases from V and 4 bases from J; bases unmatched to any gene: 12. CDR3 nucleotides: TGTGCCAGCAGCTCGCAGGGACAGATCTCACTCACTGAAGCTTTCTTT. Protein product: CASSSQGQISLTEAFF.

V usage is TRBV10-3 and J usage is TRBJ2-5; 11 nucleotides agree with TRBD2. V was pared by 4 bases and J by 5 bases, with 12 bases of the junction left unmatched. The V gene's germline CDR1 is ENHRY and CDR2 SYGVKD. The CDR3 consists of 17 residues. The CDR3 sequence is CAISALAGEGVGETQYF. The CDR3 DNA reads TGTGCCATCAGTGCACTAGCGGGAGAAGGGGTCGGGGAGACCCAGTACTTC.

The chain is built from TRBV5-6 and TRBJ2-3; D is undetermined. The V end was cut by 0 bases, the J end by 4 bases, with 9 bases between. Germline CDR1 reads SGHDT; CDR2 reads YYEEEE. CDR3 length equals 14 residues. In DNA, the CDR3 is TGTGCCAGCAGCTTGGCAGGTCTGGCAGATACGCAGTATTTT. As protein: CASSLAGLADTQYF.

The gene calls are TRBV2 and TRBJ2-7, with 12 bases identical to TRBD2. The V segment lost 8 bases and the J segment 4 bases; nucleotides outside the gene matches: 12. The germline gives CDR1 SNHLY, CDR2 FYNNEI. CDR3 size: 16 residues. CDR3 bases: TGTGCCAGCCTCCCCGCCACTAGCGGGAGGAGGTACGAGCAGTACTTC. Its translation is CASLPATSGRRYEQYF.

V usage is TRBV5-1 and J usage is TRBJ2-2; D is undetermined. The CDR3 sequence is 13 residues long. Germline loops: CDR1 SGHRS, CDR2 YFSETQ. Trimming took 4 bases from V and 4 from J, leaving 8 bases between them. The CDR3 loop reads CASSPSGTGELFF. Here the CDR3 DNA reads TGCGCCAGCAGCCCTAGTGGCACCGGGGAGCTGTTTTTT. The complete variable domain, with remaining parts taken from reference TRBV5-1 and TRBJ2-2, reads KAGVTQTPRYLIKTRGQQVTLSCSPISGHRSVSWYQQTPGQGLQFLFEYFSETQRNKGNFPGRFSGRQFSNSRSEMNVSTLELGDSALYLCASSPSGTGELFFGEGSRLTVL.

V is TRBV7-9 and J is TRBJ2-7, with TRBD2 as a possible D gene (6 bases). CDR1 is SEHNR, CDR2 FQNEAQ, per germline (reference sequence). V was shortened by 7 bases and J by 5 bases, with 18 bases between the two germline ends. The CDR3 runs to 14 residues. CDR3 loop: CASTPFLGGNEQYF. The CDR3 DNA reads as TGTGCCAGCACCCCTTTTCTCGGAGGGAACGAGCAGTACTTC. Looking up the rest from reference TRBV7-9 and TRBJ2-7 gives the full variable domain: DTGVSQNPRHKITKRGQNVTFRCDPISEHNRLYWYRQTLGQGPEFLTYFQNEAQLEKSRLLSDRFSAERPKGSFSTLEIQRTEQGDSAMYLCASTPFLGGNEQYFGPGTRLTVT.

The table lists this clone with a count of one. The chain combines TRBV30 with TRBJ2-7, with D possibly being TRBD1 (5 bases). Trimming shortened V by 1 base and J by 5 bases, and 15 bases separated the two germline ends. This CDR3 is 14 amino acids long. Germline V lookup: CDR1 GTSNPN, CDR2 SVGIG (reference sequence). CDR3 loop: CAWSGGQGFHEQYF. The CDR3 region has the DNA TGTGCCTGGAGTGGGGGTCAGGGCTTCCACGAGCAGTACTTC.

The chain employs TRBV5-1 and TRBJ2-1; 8 bases agree with TRBD2. The CDR3 is 15 residues long. Germline V lookup: CDR1 SGHRS, CDR2 YFSETQ. J was trimmed by 6 bases and V by 4 bases; bases with no gene match: 9. The CDR3 region is CASSPSKTSVNEQFF. The CDR3 region has the DNA TGCGCCAGCAGCCCCTCGAAGACTAGCGTCAATGAGCAGTTCTTC.

The chain carries TRBV21-1 and TRBJ2-5; the table gives TRBD1 as D, unverified against the DNA. TRBV21-1 is a pseudogene locus. This CDR3 region has 17 residues. Here the CDR3 reads CASSRKLKTGGTETQYF. The CDR3 DNA reads as TGTGCCAGCAGCAGAAAACTCAAGACAGGGGGAACGGAGACCCAGTACTTC.

The rearrangement joins TRBV2 to TRBJ2-3, with 12 bases aligning to TRBD2. Germline V gene sequence: CDR1 SNHLY, CDR2 FYNNEI. There are 17 residues in the CDR3. With V trimmed by 5 bases and J by 1 base, 7 bases remained unmatched. Here the CDR3 DNA reads TGTGCCAGCAGTCTCGGACTAGCGGGATTTGGCACAGATACGCAGTATTTT. Translation: CASSLGLAGFGTDTQYF.

The genes are TRBV6-6 and TRBJ1-1, with 7 bases aligning to TRBD1. The CDR3 runs 14 residues. Trimming at V came to 6 bases and at J to 1 base, leaving 5 bases not matched to a gene. Germline V gives CDR1 MNHNY, CDR2 SVGAGI (reference sequence). CDR3 region: CASSTGAGNTEAFF. The CDR3 region has the DNA TGTGCCAGCAGCACAGGGGCCGGGAACACTGAAGCTTTCTTT.

The chain couples TRBV15 to TRBJ1-3; no clear D. The CDR3 loop spans 18 amino acids. Deletions cut 0 bases from V and 4 bases from J, with 19 bases between. CDR1 and CDR2 (germline): LNHNV, YYDKDF (reference sequence). CDR3 in amino acids: CATSRDPYLQPPGNTIYF. In DNA form, the CDR3 reads TGTGCCACCAGCAGAGATCCCTATTTACAGCCGCCCGGAAACACCATATATTTT. The entire variable domain, with the rest obtained from reference TRBV15 and TRBJ1-3, is as follows: DAMVIQNPRYQVTQFGKPVTLSCSQTLNHNVMYWYQQKSSQAPKLLFHYYDKDFNNEADTPDNFQSRRPNTSFCFLDIRSPGLGDTAMYLCATSRDPYLQPPGNTIYFGEGSWLTVV.

The V gene is TRBV7-9, the J gene TRBJ1-5; TRBD1 is a possible D gene (6 bases). The ends were cut back, 3 bases at V and 1 base at J, with 7 bases in the middle. Germline V gene sequence: CDR1 SEHNR, CDR2 FQNEAQ (reference sequence). This CDR3 contains 14 residues. The CDR3: CASSFGQSNQPQHF. CDR3 DNA sequence: TGTGCCAGCAGCTTCGGACAGAGCAATCAGCCCCAGCATTTT.

V usage is TRBV29-1 and J usage is TRBJ2-1; 8 bases map to TRBD2. The CDR3 spans 14 residues. Germline CDR1 SQVTM, CDR2 ANQGSEA. V shed 4 bases and J 2 bases; nucleotides not matched to a gene: 4. DNA for the CDR3: TGCAGCGTTGGTCAGCGGGGGACCTACAATGAGCAGTTCTTC. This gives the protein CSVGQRGTYNEQFF.

The chain joins TRBV19 to TRBJ2-3; 7 bases fit TRBD2. The germline CDR1 and CDR2 sequences are LNHDA and SQIVND (reference sequence). The CDR3 runs to 16 residues. V gave up 3 bases and J gave up 0 bases; unmatched junction bases: 6. CDR3 loop: CASSIVLATSTDTQYF. The CDR3 nucleotides are TGTGCCAGTAGTATCGTACTAGCGACTAGCACAGATACGCAGTATTTT. Drawing the rest from reference TRBV19 and TRBJ2-3, the complete variable domain is DGGITQSPKYLFRKEGQNVTLSCEQNLNHDAMYWYRQDPGQGLRLIYYSQIVNDFQKGDIAEGYSVSREKKESFPLTVTSAQKNPTAFYLCASSIVLATSTDTQYFGPGTRLTVL.

The chain combines TRBV4-1 with TRBJ1-2, with a possible D match to TRBD1 (5 bases). CDR1 is MGHRA, CDR2 YSYEKL, per germline. CDR3 length: 14 residues. V was pared by 2 bases and J by 10 bases, with 17 bases between. The CDR3 reads CASSQKEGADDYTF. CDR3 nucleotide sequence: TGCGCCAGCAGCCAAAAAGAAGGGGCAGATGACTACACCTTC.

The V and J genes are TRBV5-1 and TRBJ1-4; maybe TRBD1 (6 bases). Germline V gene sequence: CDR1 SGHRS, CDR2 YFSETQ. The CDR3 sequence is 15 residues long. The ends were cut back, 0 bases at V and 4 bases at J, with 10 bases in the middle. The CDR3 reads CASSLEQGSNEKLFF. Here the CDR3 DNA reads TGCGCCAGCAGCTTGGAGCAGGGGAGTAATGAAAAACTGTTTTTT.

This clone was picked up one time. The chain combines TRBV28 with TRBJ2-2; possible D gene TRBD2, 6 bases. V lost 6 bases, J lost 0 bases, and 26 bases lay in between. The CDR3 consists of 20 residues. CDR1 and CDR2 (germline): MDHEN, SYDVKM. CDR3 sequence: CASSQPRIAENPANTGELFF. The CDR3 bases are TGTGCCAGCAGCCAGCCTCGGATAGCGGAGAACCCCGCGAACACCGGGGAGCTGTTTTTT. The variable domain in full, with the rest retrieved from reference TRBV28 and TRBJ2-2, is DVKVTQSSRYLVKRTGEKVFLECVQDMDHENMFWYRQDPGLGLRLIYFSYDVKMKEKGDIPEGYSVSREKKERFSLILESASTNQTSMYLCASSQPRIAENPANTGELFFGEGSRLTVL.

This clone was observed a single time. The chain is built from TRBV6-1 and TRBJ1-5, with D unresolved. CDR1 is MNHNS and CDR2 is SASEGT in the germline V gene. The CDR3 runs to 15 residues. Trimming removed 5 bases from V and 0 bases from J, with 11 bases in between. This CDR3 is CASSLPTYSNQPQHF. CDR3 DNA sequence: TGTGCCAGCAGTCTGCCAACCTATAGCAATCAGCCCCAGCATTTT.

V is TRBV28 and J is TRBJ1-4; D possibly corresponds to TRBD1 (5 bases). CDR1 MDHEN and CDR2 SYDVKM come from the germline V gene. The CDR3 length is 14 residues. With 3 bases removed from V and 7 bases from J, the gap between germline ends came to 12 bases. In nucleotides, the CDR3 is TGTGCCAGCAGTTTGTGGCAGGGTGGTGAAAAACTGTTTTTT. It yields the protein CASSLWQGGEKLFF.

The chain is built from TRBV29-1 and TRBJ1-1; a possible D gene is TRBD1 (6 bases). Trimming cost V 7 bases and J 8 bases, with 14 bases left between them. The V gene's germline CDR1 is SQVTM and CDR2 ANQGSEA. There are 11 residues in the CDR3. CDR3 loop: CSEDTQGEAFF. In DNA form, the CDR3 reads TGCAGCGAGGATACTCAGGGGGAAGCTTTCTTT.

The chain uses TRBV2 and TRBJ2-4, with a weak D call TRBD2 (5 bases). Trimming cost V 3 bases and J 4 bases, with 10 bases left between them. The CDR3 sequence is 14 residues long. CDR1 SNHLY and CDR2 FYNNEI come from the germline V gene. CDR3 in DNA: TGTGCCAGCAGTGATAGGACGGGAAAAAACATTCAGTACTTC. It yields the protein CASSDRTGKNIQYF.

This chain connects TRBV11-2 to TRBJ1-2; no firm D call. V was trimmed by 1 base and J by 2 bases, leaving 14 bases between them. This CDR3 comprises 16 residues. Germline V CDR1 and CDR2: SGHAT, FQNNGV. For the CDR3, the DNA is TGTGCCAGCAGCTTAGTTCGGAACAGTCGGAACTATGGCTACACCTTC. This codes for CASSLVRNSRNYGYTF.

This clone is a singleton in its sample. The V gene is TRBV7-3, the J gene TRBJ2-7, with D unresolved. This CDR3 spans 13 amino acids. V shed 4 bases and J shed 7 bases, with 14 bases lying between them. Germline V gene lookup returns CDR1 SGHTA and CDR2 FQGTGA. CDR3 DNA sequence: TGTGCCAGCAGCTCTTCCTTAATCGCGGAGCAGTACTTC. This gives the protein CASSSSLIAEQYF.

The genes are TRBV7-9 and TRBJ2-7, with a tentative D call TRBD2 (6 bases). This CDR3 region has 16 residues. CDR1 and CDR2 from the germline V gene are SEHNR and FQNEAQ (reference sequence). Between the trimmed V and J ends, which lost 5 bases and 4 bases, there was a span of 21 bases. CDR3 sequence reads: CASSPLSRGEDYEQYF. CDR3 nucleotide sequence: TGTGCCAGCAGCCCCCTCAGCCGCGGGGAGGATTACGAGCAGTACTTC.

This clone has only a few counts. This sequence joins TRBV5-1 and TRBJ2-7; no definite D call. Germline CDR1 reads SGHRS; CDR2 reads YFSETQ. With 2 bases removed from V and 2 bases from J, the gap between germline ends came to 8 bases. The CDR3 sequence is 13 residues long. This chain's CDR3 is CASSFSTTYEQYF. In DNA, the CDR3 is TGCGCCAGCAGCTTTTCGACAACCTACGAGCAGTACTTC. The whole variable domain, remainder taken from reference TRBV5-1 and TRBJ2-7, is KAGVTQTPRYLIKTRGQQVTLSCSPISGHRSVSWYQQTPGQGLQFLFEYFSETQRNKGNFPGRFSGRQFSNSRSEMNVSTLELGDSALYLCASSFSTTYEQYFGPGTRLTVT.

The rearrangement joins TRBV19 to TRBJ2-1, with 7 bases fitting TRBD2. Germline CDR1 is LNHDA and CDR2 is SQIVND (reference sequence). This CDR3 region has 13 residues. Unmatched junction bases numbered 5, after V lost 0 bases and J lost 12 bases. Here the CDR3 reads CASSIDRRGRQFF. In DNA, the CDR3 is TGTGCCAGTAGTATAGATCGGCGGGGGAGGCAGTTCTTC.

The V call is TRBV27, the J call TRBJ2-2; 12 nucleotides align to TRBD2. The CDR3 extends over 17 amino acids. Germline CDR1 is MNHEY and CDR2 is SMNVEV (reference sequence). Unmatched junction bases numbered 5, after V lost 6 bases and J lost 0 bases. CDR3 protein: CASRGGTSGSNTGELFF. The DNA for the CDR3 is TGTGCCAGCAGGGGGGGGACTAGCGGGTCGAACACCGGGGAGCTGTTTTTT.

The chain carries TRBV29-1 and TRBJ2-5, with TRBD2 as a possible D gene (6 bases). Per the germline V gene, CDR1 is SQVTM and CDR2 is ANQGSEA. V lost 3 bases, J lost 4 bases, and 12 bases lay in between. CDR3 length: 13 amino acids. In DNA form, the CDR3 reads TGCAGCGTTGAGTGGGGGGTTGGAGAGACCCAGTACTTC. It specifies CSVEWGVGETQYF.

The V call is TRBV2, the J call TRBJ2-7; TRBD1 matches 10 bases. Trimming removed 2 bases from V and 6 bases from J; junction bases left unmatched: 7. Per the germline V gene, CDR1 is SNHLY and CDR2 is FYNNEI. CDR3 size: 15 residues. The DNA for the CDR3 is TGTGCCAGCAGTGAATTGGGACAGGGGTATTCCGAGCAGTACTTC. This codes for CASSELGQGYSEQYF.